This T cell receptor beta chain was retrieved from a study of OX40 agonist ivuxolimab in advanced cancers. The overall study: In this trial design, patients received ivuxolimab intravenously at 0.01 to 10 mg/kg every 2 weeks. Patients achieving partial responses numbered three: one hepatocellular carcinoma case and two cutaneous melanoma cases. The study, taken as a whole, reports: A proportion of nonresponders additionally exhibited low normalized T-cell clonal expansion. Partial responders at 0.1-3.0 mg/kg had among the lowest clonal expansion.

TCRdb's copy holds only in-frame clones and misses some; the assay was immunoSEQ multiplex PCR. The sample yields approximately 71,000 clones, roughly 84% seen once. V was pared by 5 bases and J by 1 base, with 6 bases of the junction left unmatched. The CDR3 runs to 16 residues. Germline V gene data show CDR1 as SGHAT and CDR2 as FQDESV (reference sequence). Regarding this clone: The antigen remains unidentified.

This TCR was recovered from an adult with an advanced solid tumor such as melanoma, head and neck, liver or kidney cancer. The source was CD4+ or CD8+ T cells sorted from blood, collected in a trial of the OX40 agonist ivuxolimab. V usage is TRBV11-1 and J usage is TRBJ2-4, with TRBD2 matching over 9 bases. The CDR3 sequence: CASSLSGGLAKNIQYF. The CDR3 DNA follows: TGTGCCAGCAGCCTTAGCGGGGGATTGGCCAAAAACATTCAGTACTTC.